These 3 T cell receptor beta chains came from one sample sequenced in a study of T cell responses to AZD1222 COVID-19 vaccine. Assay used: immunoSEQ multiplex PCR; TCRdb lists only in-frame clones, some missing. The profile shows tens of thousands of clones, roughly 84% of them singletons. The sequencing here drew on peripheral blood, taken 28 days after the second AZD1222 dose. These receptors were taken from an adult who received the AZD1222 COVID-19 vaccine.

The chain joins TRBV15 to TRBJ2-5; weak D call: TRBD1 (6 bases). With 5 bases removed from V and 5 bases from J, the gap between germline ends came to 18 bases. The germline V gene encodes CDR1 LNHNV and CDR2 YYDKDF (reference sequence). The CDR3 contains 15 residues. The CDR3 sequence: CATSGGDSRGETQYF. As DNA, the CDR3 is TGTGCCACCAGCGGGGGAGATTCAAGGGGGGAGACCCAGTACTTC.

The chain's CDR3 is CASSAPTGISYEQYF. Written as DNA, the CDR3 is TGTGCCAGCAGCGCCCCAACAGGGATCTCCTACGAGCAGTACTTC. The chain employs TRBV7-8 and TRBJ2-7, with D maybe TRBD1 (6 bases). Germline values: CDR1 SGHVS, CDR2 FQNEAQ. The CDR3 covers 15 residues. Trimming stripped 5 bases from V and 0 bases from J, with 14 bases between.

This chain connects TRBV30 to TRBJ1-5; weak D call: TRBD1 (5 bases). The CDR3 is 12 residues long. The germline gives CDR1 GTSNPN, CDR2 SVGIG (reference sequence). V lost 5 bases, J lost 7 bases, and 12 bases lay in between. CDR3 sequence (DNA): TGTGCCTGGTCCGGATGGGGGCAGCCCCAGCATTTT. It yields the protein CAWSGWGQPQHF.